A selection of T cell receptor beta chains follows, all from one sample in a study of blood T cell repertoires in COVID-19. Clones were read by immunoSEQ multiplex PCR, and TCRdb kept only the in-frame ones, dropping some. The table has hundreds of thousands of clones, 70% to 90% seen once. The sequencing input was peripheral blood. The receptors stem from a man aged 18 to 35 with active or convalescent COVID-19. The CDR3 runs from the conserved cysteine through the conserved F or W. A D gene is named only where the DNA matches it firmly. Clone size is shown for a subset of rows, as once, few, many or a class of expanded clone.

d_gene | abundance | j_gene | v_gene | CDR3nt | CDR3aa
TRBD1 | NA | TRBJ1-2 | TRBV19 | TGTGCCAGTAGGAGACAGGGTAGCTATGGCTACACCTTC | CASRRQGSYGYTF
TRBD1 | NA | TRBJ1-2 | TRBV11-2 | TGTGCCAGCAGCTTAGAACCAAAGGACAGGGAAAATGGCTACACCTTC | CASSLEPKDRENGYTF
TRBD1 | NA | TRBJ2-1 | TRBV19 | TGTGCCAGTAGTGGAAAAGGACAGGGAGCGTACAATGAGCAGTTCTTC | CASSGKGQGAYNEQFF
NA | NA | TRBJ2-1 | TRBV12-3/TRBV12-4 | TGTGCCAGCAGTTGGGCCCAACCTAATGAGCAGTTCTTC | CASSWAQPNEQFF
NA | NA | TRBJ2-7 | TRBV3-1/TRBV3-2 | TGTGCCAGCAGCCAAGACAGGCGAATTGCCTACGAGCAGTACTTC | CASSQDRRIAYEQYF
TRBD2 | NA | TRBJ2-5 | TRBV28 | TGTGCCAGCAGTTCCACCCGGGAGGGTGAAGAGACCCAGTACTTC | CASSSTREGEETQYF
NA | NA | TRBJ2-5 | TRBV29-1 | TGCAGCGTTGATATTTGGGACTCCGAGACCCAGTACTTC | CSVDIWDSETQYF
TRBD2 | NA | TRBJ2-3 | TRBV9 | TGTGCCAGCAGCGTCGGTATTGGGGCGGGAGGCACAGATACGCAGTATTTT | CASSVGIGAGGTDTQYF
NA | few | TRBJ1-4 | TRBV9 | TGTGCCAGCAGCCTCTATACAGGGCCGGACGAAAAACTGTTTTTT | CASSLYTGPDEKLFF
NA | NA | TRBJ1-1 | TRBV4-1 | TGCGCCAGCAGCCAGAAACAGGTAGCCGTCACTGAAGCTTTCTTT | CASSQKQVAVTEAFF
NA | NA | TRBJ2-3 | TRBV19 | TGTGCCAGTAACTCGGGGATGGTGAATACGCAGTATTTT | CASNSGMVNTQYF
NA | NA | TRBJ1-6 | TRBV7-9 | TGTGCCAGCAGCTTAGTAGGGGATAATTCACCCCTCCACTTT | CASSLVGDNSPLHF
NA | NA | TRBJ1-6 | TRBV10-1 | TGCGCCAGCACCCGTTCACCCCTCCACTTT | CASTRSPLHF
TRBD1 | NA | TRBJ2-2 | TRBV6-5 | TGTGCCAGCACCACCCAGGGGGCATCCGGGGAGCTGTTTTTT | CASTTQGASGELFF
TRBD1 | few | TRBJ1-4 | TRBV12-5 | TGTGCTAGTGGCAAGGGACAGGGAGGTGAAAAACTGTTTTTT | CASGKGQGGEKLFF
NA | NA | TRBJ1-1 | TRBV9 | TGTGCCAGCAGCCCTCATGGTAGCACTGAAGCTTTCTTT | CASSPHGSTEAFF
NA | NA | TRBJ2-7 | TRBV7-9 | TGTGCCACCCTCCCCCCACAGACCTCGAAAAGCTACGAGCAGTACTTC | CATLPPQTSKSYEQYF
NA | NA | TRBJ1-1 | TRBV5-6 | TGTGCCAGCAGCTCCCCCGGGGGGCGGACTGAAGCTTTCTTT | CASSSPGGRTEAFF
TRBD2 | NA | TRBJ2-5 | TRBV7-9 | TGTGCCAGCAGCCTCATTGGGACTAGAGGCGAGACCCAGTACTTC | CASSLIGTRGETQYF
NA | few | TRBJ1-6 | TRBV2 | TGTGCCAGCAACCGACGGGGTGATTCACCCCTCCACTTT | CASNRRGDSPLHF
TRBD1 | NA | TRBJ1-2 | TRBV6-5 | TGTGCCAGCAGGAAGACAGGGCGCGACTATGGCTACACCTTC | CASRKTGRDYGYTF
TRBD2 | NA | TRBJ2-5 | TRBV5-4 | TGTGCCAGCAGCCTAAGGACTAGCGGGGGGGCCTTCAAAGAGACCCAGTACTTC | CASSLRTSGGAFKETQYF
NA | NA | TRBJ1-5 | TRBV4-2 | TGTGCCAGCAGCCAAGGACGGGGGGATCAGCCCCAGCATTTT | CASSQGRGDQPQHF
NA | NA | TRBJ2-7 | TRBV5-1 | TGCGCCAGCAGCTCCGATAACAGCATCTACGAGCAGTACTTC | CASSSDNSIYEQYF
NA | NA | TRBJ2-7 | TRBV2 | TGTGCCAGCAGTGAAAAGGGGATTTACGAGCAGTACTTC | CASSEKGIYEQYF
TRBD2 | NA | TRBJ2-7 | TRBV3-1/TRBV3-2 | TGTGCCAGCATAACGGGCGGGGGGCACTTC | CASITGGGHF
TRBD1 | NA | TRBJ1-5 | TRBV4-1 | TGCGCCAGCAGCCAAGAGGGACAGGGGAGCCAGCCCCAGCATTTT | CASSQEGQGSQPQHF
NA | NA | TRBJ1-2 | TRBV12-3/TRBV12-4 | TGTGCCAGCAGTCAAGGACTGGGGTCTGGCTACACCTTC | CASSQGLGSGYTF
TRBD1 | NA | TRBJ1-6 | TRBV11-2 | TGTGCCAGCAGCTTCCGGCAGGGGGGACCTTCACCCCTCCACTTT | CASSFRQGGPSPLHF
NA | NA | TRBJ1-2 | TRBV5-1 | TGCGCCAGCAGCACCCGGACGGGAAACTATGGCTACACCTTC | CASSTRTGNYGYTF
TRBD2 | NA | TRBJ2-7 | TRBV7-2 | TGTGCCAGCAGCTTAGTAGCGGGGGGATCCAACGAGCAGTACTTC | CASSLVAGGSNEQYF
NA | NA | TRBJ1-6 | TRBV4-3 | TGCGCCAGCAGCCAAAAGGACAGCAGCTCCTATAATTCACCCCTCCACTTT | CASSQKDSSSYNSPLHF
TRBD1 | NA | TRBJ1-2 | TRBV7-9 | TGTGCCAGCAGCCCAAGAGGGAGGACAGGGGATGGCTACACCTTC | CASSPRGRTGDGYTF
NA | NA | TRBJ1-1 | TRBV2 | TGTGCCAGCAAGGCCGACAGGCCATACGAACTTGAAGCTTTCTTT | CASKADRPYELEAFF
TRBD2 | NA | TRBJ2-1 | TRBV6-1 | TGTGCCAGCAGTGAAGTAGCGGGGGGGATGAATGAGCAGTTCTTC | CASSEVAGGMNEQFF